A selection of T cell receptor beta chains follows, all from one sample in a study of blood T cell repertoires in COVID-19. Sequencing was performed with immunoSEQ multiplex PCR; in TCRdb, only in-frame clones are kept and a portion is missing. The data contain about 62,000 clones, around 89% of them singletons. The specimen was peripheral blood. The receptors derive from a woman in her fifties or sixties with COVID-19, enrolled during active disease. Both conserved end residues are part of each CDR3. A D gene is named only where the DNA matches it firmly. The size entry is marked missing in some rows and otherwise reads once, few, many or a size class.

CDR3 length: 13
V gene: TRBV5-1
J gene: TRBJ2-7
D gene: TRBD2
clone size: NA
CDR3 DNA: TGCGCCAGCAGCTTGGCCGGGAGGGACGAGCAGTACTTC
CDR3 protein: CASSLAGRDEQYF

CDR3 length: 15
V gene: TRBV7-6
J gene: TRBJ2-3
D gene: TRBD2
clone size: NA
CDR3 DNA: TGTGCCAGCAGCCCGGGACTAGCACAGACAGATACGCAGTATTTT
CDR3 protein: CASSPGLAQTDTQYF

CDR3 length: 13
V gene: TRBV14
J gene: TRBJ1-2
D gene: NA
clone size: NA
CDR3 DNA: TGTGCCAGCAGCCAAGTGCACCGTGAGGGCTACACCTTC
CDR3 protein: CASSQVHREGYTF

CDR3 length: 15
V gene: TRBV5-5
J gene: TRBJ1-3
D gene: NA
clone size: NA
CDR3 DNA: TGTGCCAGCAGCTTGGAACTTACGGGTGGAAACACCATATATTTT
CDR3 protein: CASSLELTGGNTIYF

CDR3 length: 17
V gene: TRBV6-1
J gene: TRBJ2-1
D gene: NA
clone size: NA
CDR3 DNA: TGTGCCAGCAGTGAAAGGATTATAGGCCGAGGGTACAATGAGCAGTTCTTC
CDR3 protein: CASSERIIGRGYNEQFF

CDR3 length: 16
V gene: TRBV24-1
J gene: TRBJ2-7
D gene: TRBD2
clone size: NA
CDR3 DNA: TGTGCCACCAGTCCACATGGGGCTAGCGGGACCTACGAGCAGTACTTC
CDR3 protein: CATSPHGASGTYEQYF

CDR3 length: 17
V gene: TRBV11-3
J gene: TRBJ1-6
D gene: TRBD1
clone size: NA
CDR3 DNA: TGTGCCAGCAGCCCTCGACAGGGTTACGGATATAATTCACCCCTCCACTTT
CDR3 protein: CASSPRQGYGYNSPLHF

CDR3 length: 15
V gene: TRBV5-6
J gene: TRBJ2-7
D gene: TRBD1
clone size: NA
CDR3 DNA: TGTGCCAGCAGCAGGCTGGGACAGGCGGGTTACGAGCAGTACTTC
CDR3 protein: CASSRLGQAGYEQYF

CDR3 length: 13
V gene: TRBV7-9
J gene: TRBJ1-2
D gene: TRBD1
clone size: NA
CDR3 DNA: TGTGCCAGCAGCTTTGGGACAGCAGATGGCTACACCTTC
CDR3 protein: CASSFGTADGYTF

CDR3 length: 15
V gene: TRBV5-6
J gene: TRBJ1-2
D gene: TRBD1
clone size: once
CDR3 DNA: TGTGCCAGCAGCTTGGGAACAGGGGGACCCTATGGCTACACCTTC
CDR3 protein: CASSLGTGGPYGYTF

CDR3 length: 16
V gene: TRBV6-2/TRBV6-3
J gene: TRBJ2-7
D gene: TRBD2
clone size: NA
CDR3 DNA: TGTGCCAGCAGTCAGCTAGCGGGAGGGCCCTCCTACGAGCAGTACTTC
CDR3 protein: CASSQLAGGPSYEQYF

CDR3 length: 17
V gene: TRBV11-3
J gene: TRBJ2-7
D gene: TRBD2
clone size: NA
CDR3 DNA: TGTGCCAGCAGCTTTTCCGTTGGGACTAGCGGGAGGTACGAGCAGTACTTC
CDR3 protein: CASSFSVGTSGRYEQYF

CDR3 length: 15
V gene: TRBV7-2
J gene: TRBJ2-1
D gene: TRBD1
clone size: NA
CDR3 DNA: TGTGCCAGCAGCCCTCCCGGGACAGGGTACAATGAGCAGTTCTTC
CDR3 protein: CASSPPGTGYNEQFF

CDR3 length: 14
V gene: TRBV11-2
J gene: TRBJ2-7
D gene: TRBD1
clone size: NA
CDR3 DNA: TGTGCCAGCACCCTACAGGGGACGACCTACGAGCAGTACTTC
CDR3 protein: CASTLQGTTYEQYF

CDR3 length: 14
V gene: TRBV2
J gene: TRBJ1-2
D gene: TRBD1
clone size: NA
CDR3 DNA: TGTGCCGGAGGAGGGGACAGGGTTGTAAGTGGCTACACCTTC
CDR3 protein: CAGGGDRVVSGYTF

CDR3 length: 13
V gene: TRBV15
J gene: TRBJ1-1
D gene: NA
clone size: NA
CDR3 DNA: TGTGCCACCAGCAATGGCGGGAACACTGAAGCTTTCTTT
CDR3 protein: CATSNGGNTEAFF

CDR3 length: 17
V gene: TRBV4-1
J gene: TRBJ2-7
D gene: NA
clone size: NA
CDR3 DNA: TGCGCCAGCAGCCAATTTATACAGGGTGGGAAGGCCTACGAGCAGTACTTC
CDR3 protein: CASSQFIQGGKAYEQYF

CDR3 length: 14
V gene: TRBV20-1
J gene: TRBJ1-2
D gene: NA
clone size: once
CDR3 DNA: TGCAGTGCTAGTCGGCCGGGGGGGAACTATGGCTACACCTTC
CDR3 protein: CSASRPGGNYGYTF

CDR3 length: 14
V gene: TRBV14
J gene: TRBJ2-3
D gene: NA
clone size: NA
CDR3 DNA: TGTGCCAGCAGCCTCGGTGCTAGCACAGATACGCAGTATTTT
CDR3 protein: CASSLGASTDTQYF

CDR3 length: 14
V gene: TRBV6-5
J gene: TRBJ1-5
D gene: TRBD1
clone size: NA
CDR3 DNA: TGTGCCAGCAGTTACCGACAGGGCTATCAGCCCCAGCATTTT
CDR3 protein: CASSYRQGYQPQHF

CDR3 length: 15
V gene: TRBV9
J gene: TRBJ2-2
D gene: TRBD2
clone size: NA
CDR3 DNA: TGTGCCAGCAGCGTAGGGACTAGCCGGGTCGGGGAGCTGTTTTTT
CDR3 protein: CASSVGTSRVGELFF

CDR3 length: 13
V gene: TRBV6-5
J gene: TRBJ1-2
D gene: TRBD1
clone size: NA
CDR3 DNA: TGTGCCAGCAGAAAGGGACAGGGGTATGGCTACACCTTC
CDR3 protein: CASRKGQGYGYTF

CDR3 length: 13
V gene: TRBV12-3/TRBV12-4
J gene: TRBJ1-2
D gene: NA
clone size: few
CDR3 DNA: TGTGCCAGCAGTTTATTTTCAGGGAAAGGCTACACCTTC
CDR3 protein: CASSLFSGKGYTF

CDR3 length: 13
V gene: TRBV24-1
J gene: TRBJ2-7
D gene: NA
clone size: NA
CDR3 DNA: TGTGCCACCAGTGACTCCTCTCGGTACGAGCAGTACTTC
CDR3 protein: CATSDSSRYEQYF

CDR3 length: 15
V gene: TRBV6-2/TRBV6-3
J gene: TRBJ1-5
D gene: NA
clone size: NA
CDR3 DNA: TGTGCCAGCAGCGCGGGGGGATCGGGCAATCAGCCCCAGCATTTT
CDR3 protein: CASSAGGSGNQPQHF

CDR3 length: 14
V gene: TRBV5-1
J gene: TRBJ2-5
D gene: TRBD2
clone size: NA
CDR3 DNA: TGCGCCAGCAGCTTGATCGGGGGGAGAGAGACCCAGTACTTC
CDR3 protein: CASSLIGGRETQYF

CDR3 length: 15
V gene: TRBV24-1
J gene: TRBJ2-1
D gene: TRBD2
clone size: NA
CDR3 DNA: TGTGCCACCGGAGACCGGAGCGGGAGAGGAAATGAGCAGTTCTTC
CDR3 protein: CATGDRSGRGNEQFF

CDR3 length: 14
V gene: TRBV7-8
J gene: TRBJ1-1
D gene: TRBD1
clone size: NA
CDR3 DNA: TGTGCCAGCAGCGCAGGGGGCCGAGGAACTGAAGCTTTCTTT
CDR3 protein: CASSAGGRGTEAFF

CDR3 length: 15
V gene: TRBV7-9
J gene: TRBJ2-3
D gene: NA
clone size: NA
CDR3 DNA: TGTGCCAGCAGCACGGGACTCGAGGGTGGAGATACGCAGTATTTT
CDR3 protein: CASSTGLEGGDTQYF

CDR3 length: 14
V gene: TRBV2
J gene: TRBJ2-7
D gene: TRBD2
clone size: few
CDR3 DNA: TGTGCCAGCTTCGGCGGGAGGGGCTCCTACGAGCAGTACTTC
CDR3 protein: CASFGGRGSYEQYF

CDR3 length: 18
V gene: TRBV25-1
J gene: TRBJ2-1
D gene: TRBD2
clone size: NA
CDR3 DNA: TGTGCCAGCAGTGGAGGCTGGCTCGGGAGGGCCAAAGGCAATGAGCAGTTCTTC
CDR3 protein: CASSGGWLGRAKGNEQFF

CDR3 length: 15
V gene: TRBV5-1
J gene: TRBJ2-3
D gene: NA
clone size: NA
CDR3 DNA: TGCGCCAGCAGCTTGGTGGAGGGCGGGCCCGATACGCAGTATTTT
CDR3 protein: CASSLVEGGPDTQYF

CDR3 length: 13
V gene: TRBV6-6
J gene: TRBJ2-7
D gene: TRBD2
clone size: once
CDR3 DNA: TGTGCCAGCAGCCCCCCGGGGGGGAACGAGCAGTACTTC
CDR3 protein: CASSPPGGNEQYF

CDR3 length: 11
V gene: TRBV4-2
J gene: TRBJ2-2
D gene: TRBD1
clone size: once
CDR3 DNA: TGTGCCAGCAGCCAGACAGGGTTAGGGTTTTTT
CDR3 protein: CASSQTGLGFF

CDR3 length: 16
V gene: TRBV9
J gene: TRBJ2-1
D gene: TRBD2
clone size: NA
CDR3 DNA: TGTGCCAGCAGCGTCCGACTAGCGGGAGAGGCCAATGAGCAGTTCTTC
CDR3 protein: CASSVRLAGEANEQFF

CDR3 length: 14
V gene: TRBV25-1
J gene: TRBJ2-3
D gene: NA
clone size: large
CDR3 DNA: TGTGCCAGCAGTGATAGTTTCGGTACAGATACGCAGTATTTT
CDR3 protein: CASSDSFGTDTQYF

CDR3 length: 15
V gene: TRBV5-8
J gene: TRBJ1-5
D gene: TRBD1
clone size: NA
CDR3 DNA: TGTGCCAGCAGCTTGGGGGGGACAGGGGGTCAGCCCCAGCATTTT
CDR3 protein: CASSLGGTGGQPQHF

CDR3 length: 15
V gene: TRBV11-2
J gene: TRBJ1-5
D gene: TRBD1
clone size: NA
CDR3 DNA: TGTGCCAGCAGCTTGGACAGGGGACCGGGGCAGCCCCAGCATTTT
CDR3 protein: CASSLDRGPGQPQHF

CDR3 length: 15
V gene: TRBV7-2
J gene: TRBJ1-6
D gene: NA
clone size: NA
CDR3 DNA: TGTGCCAGCAGCTTAGTGAGTCCCTATAATTCACCCCTCCACTTT
CDR3 protein: CASSLVSPYNSPLHF

CDR3 length: 13
V gene: TRBV29-1
J gene: TRBJ1-1
D gene: NA
clone size: NA
CDR3 DNA: TGCAGCGTTGGGAGGGTTTCTCACCGTGAAGCTTTCTTT
CDR3 protein: CSVGRVSHREAFF